What follows are 25 T cell receptor beta chains derived from one specimen sequenced in a study of cytomegalovirus exposure and HLA in healthy donors. With 60 Vbeta and 13 Jbeta primers, the PCR was carried out. Sequencing was performed with immunoSEQ multiplex PCR; in TCRdb, only in-frame clones are kept and a portion is missing. In the table there are about 87,000 clones, just under 80% of which are singletons. Sequences were obtained from PBMCs. The receptors were gathered from a woman between 40 and 55 years old in good health and CMV-seronegative.

CDR3 nucleotide sequence: TGCGCCAGCAGCCAAGGTGTTGGGCTGGCCGGGGAGCTGTTTTTT. Residues: CASSQGVGLAGELFF. The V call is TRBV4-3, the J call TRBJ2-2; no clear D gene. Trimming stripped 1 base from V and 6 bases from J, with 12 bases between. This CDR3 contains 15 residues. The germline V gene has CDR1 LGHNA and CDR2 YSLEER.

This chain links TRBV5-6 with TRBJ2-2; weak D call: TRBD1 (5 bases). V was shortened by 0 bases and J by 4 bases, with 10 bases between the two germline ends. There are 15 residues in the CDR3. CDR1 and CDR2 from the germline V gene are SGHDT and YYEEEE. CDR3 in amino acids: CASSLAGSGTGELFF. The CDR3 DNA is TGTGCCAGCAGCTTGGCAGGGTCAGGCACCGGGGAGCTGTTTTTT.

This chain joins TRBV7-2 and TRBJ2-7; 11 bases are a match to TRBD2. V was pared by 5 bases and J by 4 bases, with 7 bases of the junction left unmatched. Germline-derived CDR1 and CDR2 are SGHTA and FQGNSA. This CDR3 comprises 15 residues. The CDR3 nucleotides read TGTGCCAGCAGCCCGGGGGGGACTAGCGGTTACGAGCAGTACTTC. Translated, it gives CASSPGGTSGYEQYF.

This clone has a handful of counts. This chain connects TRBV30 to TRBJ1-2; D uncertain. CDR3 size: 15 residues. The V gene lost 4 bases and the J gene lost 6 bases, with 21 bases spanning the gap. Looked up from germline, CDR1 is GTSNPN and CDR2 is SVGIG (reference sequence). The CDR3 nucleotides read TGTGCCTGGAAAGGGAGATGGGGAGAGATCGATGGCTACACCTTC. This codes for CAWKGRWGEIDGYTF.

This sequence joins TRBV18 and TRBJ1-2, with D perhaps TRBD1 (5 bases). The CDR3 totals 15 residues. Per the germline V gene, CDR1 is KGHSH and CDR2 is LQKENI. The germline V and J ends were trimmed by 2 bases and 4 bases, with 14 bases remaining between them. Here the CDR3 reads CASSPSAGNPYGYTF. DNA of the CDR3: TGTGCCAGCTCACCATCGGCAGGGAACCCCTATGGCTACACCTTC. The whole variable domain, filled in from reference TRBV18 and TRBJ1-2, reads NAGVMQNPRHLVRRRGQEARLRCSPMKGHSHVYWYRQLPEEGLKFMVYLQKENIIDESGMPKERFSAEFPKEGPSILRIQQVVRGDSAAYFCASSPSAGNPYGYTFGSGTRLTVV.

The chain recombines TRBV15 with TRBJ2-1; 10 bases match TRBD2. The CDR3 is made up of 17 amino acids. Losses at the gene ends were 2 bases for V and 4 bases for J; bases not matched to a gene: 8. Per the germline V gene, CDR1 is LNHNV and CDR2 is YYDKDF (reference sequence). The CDR3: CATSRSSLAGRYNEQFF. DNA of the CDR3: TGTGCCACCAGCAGATCTTCACTAGCGGGAAGATACAATGAGCAGTTCTTC.

The chain is built from TRBV9 and TRBJ1-3, with D perhaps matching TRBD1 (5 bases). Germline CDR1 SGDLS, CDR2 YYNGEE. The V and J ends lost 1 base and 3 bases respectively, with 8 bases between them. The CDR3 spans 14 residues. The CDR3 region is CASSVPGVGNTIYF. Written as DNA, the CDR3 is TGTGCCAGCAGCGTACCGGGGGTTGGAAACACCATATATTTT.

CDR3 region: CASSLVSESTDTQYF. The CDR3 bases are TGTGCCAGCAGCTTGGTTAGCGAAAGCACAGATACGCAGTATTTT. J is TRBJ2-3 and V is TRBV5-6, with D tentatively TRBD2 (5 bases). This CDR3 region has 15 residues. Deletions cut 0 bases from V and 0 bases from J, with 8 bases between. CDR1 is SGHDT, CDR2 YYEEEE, per germline. Using reference TRBV5-6 and TRBJ2-3 for the parts outside the CDR3, the full variable domain is DAGVTQSPTHLIKTRGQQVTLRCSPKSGHDTVSWYQQALGQGPQFIFQYYEEEERQRGNFPDRFSGHQFPNYSSELNVNALLLGDSALYLCASSLVSESTDTQYFGPGTRLTVL.

This chain uses TRBV21-1 with TRBJ1-5; TRBD1 is taken as the D call from the table, unchecked against the DNA. TRBV21-1 is recorded as a pseudogene. CDR3 length equals 13 residues. This chain's CDR3 is CASPEGVDQPQHF. The CDR3 DNA reads TGTGCCAGCCCCGAAGGGGTGGATCAGCCCCAGCATTTT.

The gene calls are TRBV30 and TRBJ1-2, with 8 bases fitting TRBD1. The CDR3 contains 15 residues. The germline V gene has CDR1 GTSNPN and CDR2 SVGIG (reference sequence). The V gene end was trimmed by 2 bases and the J gene end by 0 bases; junction bases not matched to a gene: 5. CDR3 sequence (DNA): TGTGCCTGGAGTCATCGACAGGGGACTAACTATGGCTACACCTTC. This encodes CAWSHRQGTNYGYTF.

This sequence joins TRBV7-2 and TRBJ1-4; TRBD1 agrees at 9 bases. Germline trimming cut 2 bases from V and 5 bases from J; bases unmatched to any gene: 0. In germline, CDR1 is SGHTA, CDR2 FQGNSA. The CDR3 runs 14 residues. CDR3 bases: TGTGCCAGCAGCTTAACAGGGGGCAATGAAAAACTGTTTTTT. Translated, it gives CASSLTGGNEKLFF.

The rearrangement joins TRBV4-3 to TRBJ2-5; 11 nucleotides line up with TRBD2. After removal of 0 bases from V and 2 bases from J, the junction contained 2 bases not matched to a gene. Germline-derived CDR1 and CDR2 are LGHNA and YSLEER. CDR3 size: 16 residues. The CDR3 sequence: CASSQDPSGGQETQYF. The DNA for the CDR3 is TGCGCCAGCAGCCAAGACCCTAGCGGGGGGCAAGAGACCCAGTACTTC.

The chain links TRBV9 to TRBJ2-5, with a possible D match to TRBD2 (6 bases). The germline gives CDR1 SGDLS, CDR2 YYNGEE. With 0 bases removed from V and 5 bases from J, the gap between germline ends came to 14 bases. There are 15 residues in the CDR3. The DNA of the CDR3 is TGTGCCAGCAGCGTAGAGGCGGTCAGCGGGGAGACCCAGTACTTC. It codes for CASSVEAVSGETQYF. Variable domain in full (rest from reference TRBV9 and TRBJ2-5): DSGVTQTPKHLITATGQRVTLRCSPRSGDLSVYWYQQSLDQGLQFLIQYYNGEERAKGNILERFSAQQFPDLHSELNLSSLELGDSALYFCASSVEAVSGETQYFGPGTRLLVL.

The chain joins TRBV6-5 to TRBJ2-1; no clear D gene. Deletions cut 10 bases from V and 5 bases from J, with 9 bases between. Germline lookup yields CDR1 MNHEY and CDR2 SVGAGI. The CDR3 spans 11 residues. The CDR3 DNA follows: TGTGCCACCAAGTGGCACAATGAGCAGTTCTTC. Translated, it gives CATKWHNEQFF.

The gene calls are TRBV28 and TRBJ1-5; no definite D call. The CDR3 contains 14 residues. V was shortened by 6 bases and J by 6 bases, with 15 bases between the two germline ends. Germline V CDR1 and CDR2: MDHEN, SYDVKM. As DNA, the CDR3 is TGTGCCAGCAGCTCCGGAGGAGGTGGTCAGCCCCAGCATTTT. This translates into CASSSGGGGQPQHF.

The rearrangement links TRBV7-9 to TRBJ1-1, with D tentatively TRBD1 (6 bases). This CDR3 has 14 residues. The V gene's germline CDR1 is SEHNR and CDR2 FQNEAQ (reference sequence). The V gene lost 1 base and the J gene lost 4 bases, with 10 bases spanning the gap. The CDR3 here is CASSLVGGPTEAFF. CDR3 nucleotide sequence: TGTGCCAGCAGCTTAGTGGGGGGGCCCACTGAAGCTTTCTTT.

CDR3 nucleotide sequence: TGTGCCAGCAGCTCGGGACAGTTCAATCAGCCCCAGCATTTT. This gives the protein CASSSGQFNQPQHF. J is TRBJ1-5 and V is TRBV5-6; 7 bases match TRBD1. V gave up 3 bases and J gave up 3 bases; unmatched junction bases: 3. The germline V gene encodes CDR1 SGHDT and CDR2 YYEEEE. The CDR3 totals 14 residues.

This clone turned up a few times. The chain combines TRBV15 with TRBJ2-7; 8 bases are shared with TRBD1. The ends lost 0 bases at V and 7 bases at J; junction bases unmatched: 5. The CDR3 covers 14 residues. Germline V gene data show CDR1 as LNHNV and CDR2 as YYDKDF (reference sequence). CDR3 DNA: TGTGCCACCAGCAGAGATGCAGGGGGCCGGGAGCAGTACTTC. Amino acids: CATSRDAGGREQYF.

V and J are TRBV5-1 and TRBJ1-2, with 9 bases aligning to TRBD1. After removal of 3 bases from V and 1 base from J, the junction contained 1 base not matched to a gene. The CDR3 loop spans 14 amino acids. Germline V CDR1 and CDR2: SGHRS, YFSETQ. In DNA, the CDR3 is TGCGCCAGCAGCTCGGGACAGGGTAACTATGGCTACACCTTC. Amino acid sequence: CASSSGQGNYGYTF.

The gene calls are TRBV19 and TRBJ1-5, with 8 bases identical to TRBD1. The CDR3 covers 15 residues. J gave up 6 bases and V 5 bases, and 9 bases lay outside the gene matches. Germline assignment: CDR1 LNHDA and CDR2 SQIVND (reference sequence). The CDR3 DNA is TGTGCCAGTAGTTCCGGACAGGGATATGGTCAGCCCCAGCATTTT. Translated, it gives CASSSGQGYGQPQHF. The variable domain in full, completed from reference TRBV19 and TRBJ1-5, reads DGGITQSPKYLFRKEGQNVTLSCEQNLNHDAMYWYRQDPGQGLRLIYYSQIVNDFQKGDIAEGYSVSREKKESFPLTVTSAQKNPTAFYLCASSSGQGYGQPQHFGDGTRLSIL.

The chain joins TRBV7-6 to TRBJ2-5; tentative D call: TRBD2 (6 bases). This CDR3 region has 16 residues. V dropped 5 bases and J dropped 5 bases, with 21 bases sitting between them. Germline V gene sequence: CDR1 SGHVS, CDR2 FNYEAQ. The CDR3 nucleotides read TGTGCCAGCAGCCCGACCGGGGCGGGGTGGTTGGAGACCCAGTACTTC. Amino acid sequence: CASSPTGAGWLETQYF.

The J gene is TRBJ2-5, the V gene TRBV30; tentative D call: TRBD2 (6 bases). CDR3 length: 12 residues. From germline, CDR1 is GTSNPN and CDR2 SVGIG (reference sequence). The ends were cut back, 7 bases at V and 12 bases at J, with 21 bases in the middle. The CDR3 sequence: CALGHLGGEEYF. As DNA, the CDR3 is TGTGCCTTGGGGCATCTGGGGGGAGAAGAGTACTTC.

The chain recombines TRBV4-2 with TRBJ2-7, with D possibly matching TRBD1 (6 bases). V was pared by 0 bases and J by 0 bases, with 9 bases between. The germline gives CDR1 LGHNA, CDR2 YNFKEQ. This CDR3 has 15 amino acids. CDR3 loop: CASSQDSTGSYEQYF. Written as DNA, the CDR3 is TGTGCCAGCAGCCAAGATTCGACAGGCTCCTACGAGCAGTACTTC.

This rearrangement joins TRBV28 to TRBJ2-7; D is unclear. In germline, CDR1 is MDHEN, CDR2 SYDVKM. CDR3 length: 12 residues. Trimming pared 2 bases from V and 6 bases from J, leaving 8 bases between. The CDR3 nucleotides read TGTGCCAGCAGTTTAGTGAGTTTCGAGCAGTACTTC. Protein sequence: CASSLVSFEQYF.

J is TRBJ2-5 and V is TRBV27; the match to TRBD2 covers 11 bases. This CDR3 contains 15 residues. Trimming at V came to 2 bases and at J to 4 bases, leaving 3 bases not matched to a gene. Per the germline V gene, CDR1 is MNHEY and CDR2 is SMNVEV (reference sequence). This chain's CDR3 is CASSLALAGVETQYF. CDR3 coding DNA: TGTGCCAGCAGTTTAGCACTAGCGGGGGTAGAGACCCAGTACTTC.